The present entry profiles one T cell receptor beta chain with its context. Its antigen is currently unknown. This CDR3 has 14 amino acids. Per germline, CDR1 SGHNT and CDR2 YYREEE (reference sequence). V was trimmed by 2 bases and J by 1 base, leaving 7 bases between them. This entry belongs to a study of shared clonotypes between healthy human individuals. Regarding the study as a whole: Clonotype sharing among donors was thought likely to change with sequencing depth. Sorted-subset sequencing was shown by rarefaction to be incomplete despite large depth. The four-donor shared clonotypes exceeded non-shared clonotypes in generation probability, with non-shared ones scoring lower.

Healthy HIV-negative adults with no recent acute infections or vaccinations were recruited as donors. The method was immunoSEQ multiplex PCR; TCRdb's version includes in-frame clones alone and lacks a portion of them. The sample includes roughly 2.4 million clones, approximately 95% of them seen just once. The rearrangement uses TRBV5-4 and TRBJ1-3; weak D call: TRBD1 (6 bases). This clonotype originated in a man between 18 and 29 years old in good health. Sequencing was done on a sample of naive CD4+ T cells sorted from blood. Subset reported: CD45RA+ positively selected. The CDR3 protein is CASSFGQSGNTIYF. The CDR3 DNA sequence: TGTGCCAGCAGCTTTGGACAGTCTGGAAACACCATATATTTT.